This T cell receptor (beta chain) was obtained from a study of CD8 T cells in Susac syndrome. Germline assignment: CDR1 SNHLY and CDR2 FYNNEI. This CDR3 has 12 residues. The V and J ends lost 3 bases and 4 bases respectively, with 6 bases between them. TEMRA cells were FACS-enriched, while CD8+ and CD4+ T cells were negatively isolated. Random hexamers were used to reverse transcribe an amount of about 0.45 to 1 ug RNA. MiXCR, run by TCRdb on the immunoSEQ multiplex PCR reads, gives a single entry per CDR3 protein. Here the sample spans approximately 120,000 distinct CDR3 sequences, around 93% being singletons.

The sequence came from a human donor in good health. V usage is TRBV2 and J usage is TRBJ1-2; D unresolved. The sample was CD8+ T cells from PBMCs. CDR3 region: CASSDRGYGYTF. The CDR3 coding sequence is TGTGCCAGCAGTGACAGAGGCTATGGCTACACCTTC.